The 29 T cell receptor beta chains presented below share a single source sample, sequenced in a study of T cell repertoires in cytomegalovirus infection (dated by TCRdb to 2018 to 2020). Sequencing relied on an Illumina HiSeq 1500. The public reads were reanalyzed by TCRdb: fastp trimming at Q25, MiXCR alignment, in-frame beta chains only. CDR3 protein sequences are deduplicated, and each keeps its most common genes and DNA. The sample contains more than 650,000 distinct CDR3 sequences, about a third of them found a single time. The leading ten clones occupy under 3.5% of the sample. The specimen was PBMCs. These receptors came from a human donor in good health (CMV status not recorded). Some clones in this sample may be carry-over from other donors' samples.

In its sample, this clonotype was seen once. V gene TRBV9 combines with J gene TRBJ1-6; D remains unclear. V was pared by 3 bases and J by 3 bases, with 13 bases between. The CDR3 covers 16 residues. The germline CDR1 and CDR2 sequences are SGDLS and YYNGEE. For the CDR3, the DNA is TGTGCCAGCAGCGCATCTCTAACCCACTATAATTCACCCCTCCACTTT. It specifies CASSASLTHYNSPLHF.

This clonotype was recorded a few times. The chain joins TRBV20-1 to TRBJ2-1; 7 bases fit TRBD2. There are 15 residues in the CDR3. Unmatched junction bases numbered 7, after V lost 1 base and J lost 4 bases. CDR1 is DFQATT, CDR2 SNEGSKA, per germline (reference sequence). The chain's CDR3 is CSARAVGREYNEQFF. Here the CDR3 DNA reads TGCAGTGCTAGAGCGGTGGGGCGGGAGTACAATGAGCAGTTCTTC.

CDR3 nucleotides: TGTGCCAGCAGTTATTCCTCGGGGATCGACACCATATATTTT. Its protein is CASSYSSGIDTIYF. The chain uses TRBV6-6 and TRBJ1-3; D uncertain. CDR1 is MNHNY and CDR2 is SVGAGI in the germline V gene (reference sequence). Trimming removed 3 bases at V and 8 bases at J, with 14 bases between. The CDR3 spans 14 residues.

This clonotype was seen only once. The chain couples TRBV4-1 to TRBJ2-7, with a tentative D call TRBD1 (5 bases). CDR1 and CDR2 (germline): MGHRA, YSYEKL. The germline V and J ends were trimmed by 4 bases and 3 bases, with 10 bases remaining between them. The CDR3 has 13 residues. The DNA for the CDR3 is TGCGCCAGCAGCCCCGCCAGGGACTACGAGCAGTACTTC. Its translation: CASSPARDYEQYF.

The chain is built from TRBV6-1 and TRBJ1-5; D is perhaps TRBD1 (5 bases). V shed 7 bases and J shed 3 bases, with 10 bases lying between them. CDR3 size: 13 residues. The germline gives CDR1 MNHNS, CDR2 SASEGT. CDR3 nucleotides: TGTGCCAGCACTGGGACGAACAATCAGCCCCAGCATTTT. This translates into CASTGTNNQPQHF.

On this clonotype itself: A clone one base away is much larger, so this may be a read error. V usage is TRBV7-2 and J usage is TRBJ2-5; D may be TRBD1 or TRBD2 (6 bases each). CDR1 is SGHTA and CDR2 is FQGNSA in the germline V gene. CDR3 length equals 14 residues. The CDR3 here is CAISPGGSQETQYF. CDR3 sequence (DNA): TGTGCCATCAGCCCCGGGGGCAGTCAAGAGACCCAGTACTTC. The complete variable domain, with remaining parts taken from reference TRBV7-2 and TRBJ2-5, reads GAGVSQSPSNKVTEKGKDVELRCDPISGHTALYWYRQSLGQGLEFLIYFQGNSAPDKSGLPSDRFSAERTGGSVSTLTIQRTQQEDSAVYLCAISPGGSQETQYFGPGTRLLVL.

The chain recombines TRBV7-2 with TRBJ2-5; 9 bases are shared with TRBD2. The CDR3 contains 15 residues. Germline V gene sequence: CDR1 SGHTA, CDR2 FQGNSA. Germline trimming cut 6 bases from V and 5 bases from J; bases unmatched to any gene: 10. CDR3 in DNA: TGTGCCAGCAGTTTACAAGCGGGAGGAAGGGAGACCCAGTACTTC. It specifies CASSLQAGGRETQYF.

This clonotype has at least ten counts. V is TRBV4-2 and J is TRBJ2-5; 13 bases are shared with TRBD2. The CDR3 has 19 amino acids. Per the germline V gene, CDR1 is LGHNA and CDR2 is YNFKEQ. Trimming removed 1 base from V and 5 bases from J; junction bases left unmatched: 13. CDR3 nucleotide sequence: TGTGCCAGCAGCCAAGCCCCAGGGACTAGCGGGAAATCTTTGGAGACCCAGTACTTC. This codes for CASSQAPGTSGKSLETQYF.

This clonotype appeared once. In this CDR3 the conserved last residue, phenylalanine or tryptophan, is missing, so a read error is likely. The CDR3 DNA reads as TGTGCCAGCAGTTACTCGACGGGCAGGGGTGCTAGCGGGAGTACCAAAAACATTCAGTACTTA. It yields the protein CASSYSTGRGASGSTKNIQYL. The rearrangement links TRBV6-6 to TRBJ2-4; 10 nucleotides align to TRBD2. Germline V gene sequence: CDR1 MNHNY, CDR2 SVGAGI (reference sequence). With 0 bases clipped from V and 2 bases from J, the junction kept 16 bases outside the gene matches. The CDR3 loop spans 21 amino acids.

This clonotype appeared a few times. The chain's CDR3 is CSAQLAGTHQETQYF. DNA of the CDR3: TGCAGCGCCCAACTAGCGGGGACTCACCAAGAGACCCAGTACTTC. V gene TRBV29-1 combines with J gene TRBJ2-5; 10 nucleotides match TRBD2. Trimming removed 7 bases from V and 0 bases from J; junction bases left unmatched: 8. The germline gives CDR1 SQVTM, CDR2 ANQGSEA. This CDR3 has 15 amino acids.

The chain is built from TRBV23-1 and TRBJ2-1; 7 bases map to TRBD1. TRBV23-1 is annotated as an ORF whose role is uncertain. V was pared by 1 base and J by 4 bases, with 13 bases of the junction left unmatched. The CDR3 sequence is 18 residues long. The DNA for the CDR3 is TGCGCCAGCAGTCAATTCGGGTCTAGGCAGGGGGTATACAATGAGCAGTTCTTC. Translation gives CASSQFGSRQGVYNEQFF.

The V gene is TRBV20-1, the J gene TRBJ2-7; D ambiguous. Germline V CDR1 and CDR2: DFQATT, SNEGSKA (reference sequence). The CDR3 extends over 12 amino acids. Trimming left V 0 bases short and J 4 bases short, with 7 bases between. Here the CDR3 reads CSAREVGYEQYF. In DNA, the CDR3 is TGCAGTGCTAGAGAGGTGGGATACGAGCAGTACTTC.

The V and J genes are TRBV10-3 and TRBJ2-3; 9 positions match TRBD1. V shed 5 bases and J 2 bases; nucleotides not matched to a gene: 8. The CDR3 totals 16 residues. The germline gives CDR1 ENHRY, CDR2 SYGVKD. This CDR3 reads CAISNTGQGDTDTQYF. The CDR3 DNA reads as TGTGCCATCAGTAATACGGGACAGGGAGACACAGATACGCAGTATTTT.

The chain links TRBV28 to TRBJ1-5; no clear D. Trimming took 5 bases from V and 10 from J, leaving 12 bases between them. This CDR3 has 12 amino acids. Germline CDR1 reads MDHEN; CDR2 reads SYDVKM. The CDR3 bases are TGTGCCAGCAGTCCAAAAGCGGGACCCCAGCATTTT. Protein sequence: CASSPKAGPQHF.

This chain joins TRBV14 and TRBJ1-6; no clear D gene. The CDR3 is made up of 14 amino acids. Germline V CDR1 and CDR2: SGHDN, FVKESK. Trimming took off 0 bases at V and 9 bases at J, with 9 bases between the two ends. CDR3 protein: CASSQDVSGSPLHF. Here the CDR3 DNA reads TGTGCCAGCAGCCAAGATGTGAGTGGTTCACCCCTCCACTTT.

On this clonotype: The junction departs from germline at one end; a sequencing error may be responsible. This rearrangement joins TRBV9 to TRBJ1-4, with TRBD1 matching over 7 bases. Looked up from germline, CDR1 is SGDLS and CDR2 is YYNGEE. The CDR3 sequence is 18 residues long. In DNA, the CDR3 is TGTGCCAGCAGTCCAGGGGGAAGGCGCGGCGCAACCAATGAAAAACTGTTTTTT. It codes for CASSPGGRRGATNEKLFF.

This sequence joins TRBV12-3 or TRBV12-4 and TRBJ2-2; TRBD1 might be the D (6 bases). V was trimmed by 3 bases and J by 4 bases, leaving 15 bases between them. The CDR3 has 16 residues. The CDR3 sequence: CASSLETTGSTGELFF. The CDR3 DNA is TGTGCCAGCAGTTTGGAAACGACAGGTTCCACCGGGGAGCTGTTTTTT.

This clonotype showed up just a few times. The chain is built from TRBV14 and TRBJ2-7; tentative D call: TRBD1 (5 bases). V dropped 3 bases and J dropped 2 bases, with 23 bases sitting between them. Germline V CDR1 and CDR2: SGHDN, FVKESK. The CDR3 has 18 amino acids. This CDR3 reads CASSQWEPSNRTPYEQYF. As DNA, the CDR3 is TGTGCCAGCAGCCAGTGGGAACCTTCAAACAGGACACCCTACGAGCAGTACTTC.

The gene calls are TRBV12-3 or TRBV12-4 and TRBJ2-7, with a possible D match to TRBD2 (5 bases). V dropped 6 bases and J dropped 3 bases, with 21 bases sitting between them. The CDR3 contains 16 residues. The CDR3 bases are TGTGCCAGCAGCCTTGGCGGTCGGGGAATAAACTACGAGCAGTACTTC. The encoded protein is CASSLGGRGINYEQYF.

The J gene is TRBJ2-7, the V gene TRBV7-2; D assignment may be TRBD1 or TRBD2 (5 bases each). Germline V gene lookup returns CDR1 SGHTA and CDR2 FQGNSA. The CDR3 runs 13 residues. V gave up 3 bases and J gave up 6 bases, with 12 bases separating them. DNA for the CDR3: TGTGCCAGCAGCTTGGGGCGGGTGGTCGAGCAGTACTTC. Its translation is CASSLGRVVEQYF. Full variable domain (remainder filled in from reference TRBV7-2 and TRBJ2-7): GAGVSQSPSNKVTEKGKDVELRCDPISGHTALYWYRQSLGQGLEFLIYFQGNSAPDKSGLPSDRFSAERTGGSVSTLTIQRTQQEDSAVYLCASSLGRVVEQYFGPGTRLTVT.

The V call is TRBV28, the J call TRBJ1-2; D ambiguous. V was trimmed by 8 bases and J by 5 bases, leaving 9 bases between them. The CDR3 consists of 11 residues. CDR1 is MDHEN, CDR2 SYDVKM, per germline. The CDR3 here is CASAEEYGYTF. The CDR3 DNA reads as TGTGCCAGCGCCGAAGAGTATGGCTACACCTTC.

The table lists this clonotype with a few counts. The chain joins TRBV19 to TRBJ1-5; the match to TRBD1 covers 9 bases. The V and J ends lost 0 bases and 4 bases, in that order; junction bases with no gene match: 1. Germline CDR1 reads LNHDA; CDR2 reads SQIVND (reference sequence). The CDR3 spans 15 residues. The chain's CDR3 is CASSIEGQGNQPQHF. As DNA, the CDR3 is TGTGCCAGTAGTATAGAGGGACAGGGTAATCAGCCCCAGCATTTT. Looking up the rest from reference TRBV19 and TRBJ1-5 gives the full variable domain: DGGITQSPKYLFRKEGQNVTLSCEQNLNHDAMYWYRQDPGQGLRLIYYSQIVNDFQKGDIAEGYSVSREKKESFPLTVTSAQKNPTAFYLCASSIEGQGNQPQHFGDGTRLSIL.

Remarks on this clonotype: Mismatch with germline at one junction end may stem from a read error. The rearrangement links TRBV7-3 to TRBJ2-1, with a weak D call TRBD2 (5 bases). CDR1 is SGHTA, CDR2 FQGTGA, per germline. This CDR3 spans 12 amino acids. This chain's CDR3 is CASSSSPGKQLF. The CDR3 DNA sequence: TGTGCCAGCAGCTCCTCCCCCGGGAAGCAGTTATTC.

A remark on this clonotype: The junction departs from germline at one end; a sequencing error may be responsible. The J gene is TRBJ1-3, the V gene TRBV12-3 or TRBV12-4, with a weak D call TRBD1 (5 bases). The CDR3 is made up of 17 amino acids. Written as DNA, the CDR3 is TGTGCCAGCAGATTAGCGGGTTCCAGGCCAGGGGGAAACACCATATATTTT. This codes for CASRLAGSRPGGNTIYF.

CDR3 loop: CASREDRGHTTEAFF. The CDR3 coding sequence is TGTGCCAGTAGGGAGGACAGGGGACATACTACTGAAGCTTTCTTT. This chain connects TRBV19 to TRBJ1-1, with 9 bases identical to TRBD1. Per germline, CDR1 LNHDA and CDR2 SQIVND (reference sequence). The CDR3 has 15 residues. V was pared by 6 bases and J by 5 bases, with 10 bases of the junction left unmatched.

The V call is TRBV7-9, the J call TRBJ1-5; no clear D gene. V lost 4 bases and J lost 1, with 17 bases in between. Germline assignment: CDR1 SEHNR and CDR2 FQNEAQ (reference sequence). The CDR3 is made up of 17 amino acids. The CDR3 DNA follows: TGTGCCAGCAGCTCACATACCGTGAGAGGAAGCAATCAGCCCCAGCATTTT. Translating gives CASSSHTVRGSNQPQHF.

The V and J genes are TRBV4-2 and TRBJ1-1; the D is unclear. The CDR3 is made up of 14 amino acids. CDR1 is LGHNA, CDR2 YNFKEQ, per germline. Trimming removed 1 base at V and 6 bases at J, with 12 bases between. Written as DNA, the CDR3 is TGTGCCAGCAGCCAAGTGGGGATTGGTGCTGAAGCTTTCTTT. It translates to CASSQVGIGAEAFF.

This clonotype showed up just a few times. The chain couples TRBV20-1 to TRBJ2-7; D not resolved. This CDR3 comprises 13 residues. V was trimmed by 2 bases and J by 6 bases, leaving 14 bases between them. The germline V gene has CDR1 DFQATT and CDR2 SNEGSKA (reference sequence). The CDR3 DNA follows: TGCAGTGCTAGAAGGCTAGGGAACCTCGAGCAGTACTTC. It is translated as CSARRLGNLEQYF.

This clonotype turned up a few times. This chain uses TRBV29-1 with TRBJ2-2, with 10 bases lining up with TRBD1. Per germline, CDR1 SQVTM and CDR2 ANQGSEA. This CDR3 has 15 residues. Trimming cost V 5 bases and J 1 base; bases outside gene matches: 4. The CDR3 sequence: CSVTGQGENTGELFF. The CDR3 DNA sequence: TGCAGCGTTACCGGACAGGGGGAGAACACCGGGGAGCTGTTTTTT.